This T cell receptor (beta chain) was captured by sequencing in a study of T cells after yellow fever vaccination (dated by TCRdb to between 2019 and 2020). About the full investigation: The SMART-Seq v4 Ultra Low Input RNA kit was used to prepare libraries from fractions with low cell numbers. Blood was drawn at multiple timepoints before and after primary and secondary immunization, with bulk PBMC replicates and cell subsets isolated. Two healthy male donors, one aged 18 to 30 and one aged 30 to 40 years, made up the cohort. To follow T-cell clones before and after both primary and booster YFV17D yellow fever vaccination, bulk TCR alpha and beta repertoires underwent longitudinal sequencing. Here is what the overall study found, with its caveats: Because abundant contaminating clonotypes from the bulk population could be contained in FACS-sorted repertoires, computational filtering was required. A small fraction of clonotypes appeared in both the CD4 and CD8 compartments, likely as a result of convergent recombination. The study included only a couple of donors, which limits how far the findings can be generalized. Compared with the primary T-cell response, the secondary T-cell response was faster but weaker, reaching its peak on day 5 rather than on day 15. After the booster, most of the clones that had expanded following primary vaccination were detected again (roughly 96% of CD4 and roughly 88% of CD8), which suggests that memory was broadly maintained.

The sequencer was an Illumina NovaSeq 6000. TCR cDNA was synthesized by 5'RACE template switching, through which a universal primer site and unique molecular identifiers were introduced. Priming of cDNA synthesis was performed from both the TCR alpha and TCR beta constant segments. Library amplification involved two PCR steps, and the second step added sample barcodes and sequencing adapters. Sequencing of libraries was performed on Illumina HiSeq 2500 (2x100 bp) or NovaSeq (2x150 bp). From the authors' description of their analysis: Demultiplexing of reads and collapsing into UMI consensus sequences were performed with MIGEC, and V(D)J alignment was carried out with MiXCR. Using edgeR on replicate PBMC samples, clonotypes were called vaccine-responding if FDR was below 0.01 and the log2 fold change was above 5 up to day 15. Each bulk clonotype was labeled CD4 or CD8 based on which sequenced repertoire, CD4 or CD8, contained the clonotype at higher abundance. TCRdb reprocessing: public reads trimmed at Q25 with fastp, clones called with MiXCR, in-frame beta chains kept. Rows with a matching CDR3 protein are joined into one entry that keeps the most common DNA and genes. These V and J calls rely on TCRdb rather than the paper's analysis. This sample holds roughly 330,000 distinct CDR3 sequences; about 4% were observed only once. The ten largest clones capture around 24% of the sample.

At least ten counts were recorded for this clonotype. There is no known antigen for this receptor. No per-base quality is available; no much larger clone lies one base away. CDR1 and CDR2 are read off the germline V gene as MNHNS and SASEGT. Clipping removes 4 bases from V and 8 bases from J, with 5 as the unmatched junction base count. Taken from cysteine to phenylalanine, the CDR3 has 13 residues. The kept DNA is CDR3 alone, 39 bases in frame from the first base. The treatment or condition label, read with the paper, signifies: live attenuated yellow fever vaccine strain. At each blood-draw timepoint, two biological replicates of bulk PBMCs were obtained. PBMCs were isolated from peripheral blood using a standard Ficoll-Paque protocol. TriZol was used to extract RNA from bulk PBMCs, from CD4 and CD8 fractions, and from dextramer-positive and dextramer-negative fractions.

This TCR was sampled from a man aged 18 to 30 who received the YFV17D yellow fever vaccine. This chain is built from TRBV6-1 and TRBJ2-1; TRBD1 aligns with 7 central bases. The sample consisted of PBMCs, taken 5 days after the yellow fever booster vaccination. The CDR3: CASSVQGRDEQFF. At the DNA level, the sequence is TGTGCCAGCAGTGTACAGGGGAGAGATGAGCAGTTCTTC.